The T cell receptor (beta chain) described here comes from a study of shared clonotypes between healthy human individuals. As to this clone: Its antigen is unknown.

The study drew all its donors from Caucasian adults living in Nashville, Tennessee. Genomic DNA of every subset was divided equally among multiple immunoSEQ plates. Profiled with immunoSEQ multiplex PCR; TCRdb holds only in-frame clones, not every one. The table records around 1.1 million clones, about four fifths of them present only once. Findings and caveats of the study: Researchers found naive subsets generally carried larger estimated richness than memory subsets. The researchers took only blood, and tissue repertoires probably look different.

There are 11 residues in the CDR3. Trimming took off 5 bases at V and 7 bases at J, with 6 bases between the two ends. Germline CDR1 is MGHDK and CDR2 is SYGVNS. Sequenced sample: memory CD4+ T cells from PBMCs. Subset denoted: CD45RA-negative fraction. This chain connects TRBV25-1 to TRBJ2-1; a possible D gene is TRBD2 (6 bases). This receptor was obtained from a young man in good health. Some clones in this sample may be carry-over from other donors' samples. The DNA for the CDR3 is TGTGCCAGCAGTCGGGGGAATGAGCAGTTCTTC. Its translation is CASSRGNEQFF.